The clone carrying this T cell receptor beta chain was recorded at least ten times. Its antigen is unknown. Amplification yielded TCR beta CDR3 regions, with RNA transcripts as the source. First-round RT-PCR of the TCR CDR3 relied on the HTBI primer set. TCRdb re-analysed the multiplex PCR reads in MiXCR, keeping a single row per CDR3 protein. The sample lists hundreds of thousands of distinct CDR3 sequences, approximately 40% occurring once. These data belong to a study of T cells in Graves' hyperthyroidism and ophthalmopathy. Study-wide results and limits: Blood also carried most thyroid clonotypes expanded above 0.001.

Patients were excluded because of uncontrolled infection, other autoimmune disease, pregnancy or lactation. The study based diagnoses on clinical symptoms, serum thyroxine and TRAb, thyroid ultrasound and orbital computed tomography. Fresh peripheral blood, about 9.6 ml, yielded the PBMCs. CDR3 length: 13 amino acids. V shed 7 bases and J shed 4 bases, with 13 bases lying between them. The chain joins TRBV12-3 or TRBV12-4 to TRBJ1-2; D might be TRBD1 (6 bases). This TCR came from a woman between 35 and 50 years old with Graves' hyperthyroidism. Source material: blood. CDR3 in amino acids: CASTLTDSYGYTF. CDR3 nucleotide sequence: TGTGCCAGCACCCTCACGGACAGCTATGGCTACACCTTC.